This TCR beta chain appears in the sequencing data of a study of cytomegalovirus exposure and HLA in healthy donors. General study findings and limits: Analysis was performed later, and it showed HLA-associated TCR beta chains to be more clonally expanded than equally common others. CMV serostatus was the only recorded immune exposure for donors. Later analysis showed most CMV-associated TCR beta chains appearing HLA-restricted. What TCR beta sequences reportedly achieved was accurate prediction of HLA-A and HLA-B alleles in most subjects.

Worth noting for this clone: What it binds is not known.

The PCR made use of 60 Vbeta and 13 Jbeta primers. Profiled with immunoSEQ multiplex PCR; TCRdb holds only in-frame clones, not every one. The sample includes roughly 140,000 clones, over 75% seen only once; the top ten take over 2%. Trimming left V 6 bases short and J 3 bases short, with 17 bases between. The germline V gene encodes CDR1 MDHEN and CDR2 SYDVKM. There are 15 residues in the CDR3. The rearrangement joins TRBV28 to TRBJ1-1; TRBD1 is a possible D gene (6 bases). Sample: PBMCs. The receptor's source is a young man in good health and CMV-seronegative. The chain's CDR3 is CASRYQGRGYTEAFF. The CDR3 DNA reads as TGTGCCAGCAGGTATCAGGGGAGGGGATACACTGAAGCTTTCTTT.